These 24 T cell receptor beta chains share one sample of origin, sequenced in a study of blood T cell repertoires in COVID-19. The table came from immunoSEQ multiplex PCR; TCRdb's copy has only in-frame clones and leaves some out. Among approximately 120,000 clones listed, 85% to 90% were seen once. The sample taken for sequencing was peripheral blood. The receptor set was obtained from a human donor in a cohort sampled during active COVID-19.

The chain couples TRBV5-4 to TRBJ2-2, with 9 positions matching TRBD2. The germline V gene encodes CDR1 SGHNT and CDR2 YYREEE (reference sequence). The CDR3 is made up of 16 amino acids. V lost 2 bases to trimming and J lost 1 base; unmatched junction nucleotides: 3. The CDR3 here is CASSFLAGQNTGELFF. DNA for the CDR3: TGTGCCAGCAGCTTCCTAGCGGGACAGAACACCGGGGAGCTGTTTTTT.

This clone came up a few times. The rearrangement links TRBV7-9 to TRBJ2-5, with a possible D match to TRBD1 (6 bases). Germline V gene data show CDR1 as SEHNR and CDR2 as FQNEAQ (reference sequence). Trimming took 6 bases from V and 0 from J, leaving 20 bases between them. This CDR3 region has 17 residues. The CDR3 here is CASRDVGAGANQETQYF. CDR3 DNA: TGTGCCAGCAGGGACGTGGGGGCAGGGGCGAACCAAGAGACCCAGTACTTC.

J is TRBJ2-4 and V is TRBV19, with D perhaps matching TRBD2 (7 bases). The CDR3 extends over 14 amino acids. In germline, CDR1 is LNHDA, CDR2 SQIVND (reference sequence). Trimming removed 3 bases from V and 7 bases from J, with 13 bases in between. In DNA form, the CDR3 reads TGTGCCAGTAGTATGGGGGGGGCTGCGAACATTCAGTACTTC. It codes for CASSMGGAANIQYF.

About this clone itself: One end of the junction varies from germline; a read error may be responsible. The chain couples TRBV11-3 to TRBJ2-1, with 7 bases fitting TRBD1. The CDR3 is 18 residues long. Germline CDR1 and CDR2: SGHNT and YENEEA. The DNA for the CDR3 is TGTGCCAGCAGCCTAGAAAATCTCAGAGGGACAGCAAACAATGAGCAGTTCTTC. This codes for CASSLENLRGTANNEQFF.

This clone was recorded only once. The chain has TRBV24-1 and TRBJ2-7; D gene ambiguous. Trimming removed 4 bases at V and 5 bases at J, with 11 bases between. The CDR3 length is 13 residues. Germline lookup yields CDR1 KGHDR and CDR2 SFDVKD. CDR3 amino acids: CATSDPLRHEQYF. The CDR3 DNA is TGTGCCACCAGTGACCCTCTTCGTCACGAGCAGTACTTC.

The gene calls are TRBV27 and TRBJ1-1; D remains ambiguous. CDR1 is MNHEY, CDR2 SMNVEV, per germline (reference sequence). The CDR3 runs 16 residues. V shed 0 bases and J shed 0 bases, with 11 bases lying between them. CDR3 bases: TGTGCCAGCAGTTTATCGTTGGCCATAATGAACACTGAAGCTTTCTTT. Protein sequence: CASSLSLAIMNTEAFF.

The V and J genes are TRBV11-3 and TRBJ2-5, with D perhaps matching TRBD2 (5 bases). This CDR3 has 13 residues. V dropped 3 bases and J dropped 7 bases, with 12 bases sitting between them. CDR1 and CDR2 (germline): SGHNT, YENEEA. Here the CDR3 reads CASSFSLAGTQYF. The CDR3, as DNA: TGTGCCAGCAGCTTCTCCCTGGCGGGGACCCAGTACTTC. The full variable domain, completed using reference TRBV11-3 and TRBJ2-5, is EAGVVQSPRYKIIEKKQPVAFWCNPISGHNTLYWYLQNLGQGPELLIRYENEEAVDDSQLPKDRFSAERLKGVDSTLKIQPAELGDSAVYLCASSFSLAGTQYFGPGTRLLVL.

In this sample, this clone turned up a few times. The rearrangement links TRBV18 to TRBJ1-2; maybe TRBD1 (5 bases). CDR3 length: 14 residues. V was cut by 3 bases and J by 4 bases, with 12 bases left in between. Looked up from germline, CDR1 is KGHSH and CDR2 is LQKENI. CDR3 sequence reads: CASSPSTDFYGYTF. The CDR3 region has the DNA TGTGCCAGCTCACCGTCGACAGACTTCTATGGCTACACCTTC.

CDR3: CASSTQTGTTEAFF. CDR3 DNA: TGTGCCAGCAGTACTCAAACAGGGACCACTGAAGCTTTCTTT. The rearrangement uses TRBV27 and TRBJ1-1; weak D call: TRBD1 (6 bases). Trimming pared 5 bases from V and 4 bases from J, leaving 14 bases between. Germline CDR1 MNHEY, CDR2 SMNVEV (reference sequence). The CDR3 covers 14 residues.

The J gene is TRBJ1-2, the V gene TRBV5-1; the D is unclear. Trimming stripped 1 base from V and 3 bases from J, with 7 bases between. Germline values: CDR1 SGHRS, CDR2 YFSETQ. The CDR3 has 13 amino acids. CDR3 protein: CASSLSGDYGYTF. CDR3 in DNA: TGCGCCAGCAGCTTGTCCGGGGACTATGGCTACACCTTC.

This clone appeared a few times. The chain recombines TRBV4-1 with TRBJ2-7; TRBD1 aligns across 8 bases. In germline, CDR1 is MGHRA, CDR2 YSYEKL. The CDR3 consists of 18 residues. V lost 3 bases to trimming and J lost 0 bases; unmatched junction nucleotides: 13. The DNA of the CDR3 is TGCGCCAGCAGCCAGGAGGGGGTACGACAGGGGAGCTCCTACGAGCAGTACTTC. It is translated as CASSQEGVRQGSSYEQYF.

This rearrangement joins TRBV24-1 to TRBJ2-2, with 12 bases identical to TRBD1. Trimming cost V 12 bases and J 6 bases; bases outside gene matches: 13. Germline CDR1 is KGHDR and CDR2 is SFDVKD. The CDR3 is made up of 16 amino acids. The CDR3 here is CAAGGTGGGIPGELFF. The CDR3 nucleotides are TGTGCCGCGGGCGGGACAGGGGGCGGAATACCCGGGGAGCTGTTTTTT.

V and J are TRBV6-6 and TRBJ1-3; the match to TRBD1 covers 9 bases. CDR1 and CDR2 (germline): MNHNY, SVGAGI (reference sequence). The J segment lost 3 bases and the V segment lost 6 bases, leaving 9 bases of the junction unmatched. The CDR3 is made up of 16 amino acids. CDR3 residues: CASRLTGGASGNTIYF. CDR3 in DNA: TGTGCCAGCAGACTGACAGGGGGAGCGAGTGGAAACACCATATATTTT.

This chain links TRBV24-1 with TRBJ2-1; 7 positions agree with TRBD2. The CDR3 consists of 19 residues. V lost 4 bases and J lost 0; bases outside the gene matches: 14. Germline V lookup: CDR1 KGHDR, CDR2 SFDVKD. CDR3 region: CATSDKRGTSRFSYNEQFF. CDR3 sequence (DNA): TGTGCCACCAGTGACAAGCGGGGTACAAGTAGGTTCTCCTACAATGAGCAGTTCTTC.

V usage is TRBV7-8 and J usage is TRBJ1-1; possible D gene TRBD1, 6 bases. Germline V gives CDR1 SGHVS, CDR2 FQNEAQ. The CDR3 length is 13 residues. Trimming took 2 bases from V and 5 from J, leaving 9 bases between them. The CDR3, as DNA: TGTGCCAGCAGCTTACCCAGGGGAACTGAAGCTTTCTTT. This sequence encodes CASSLPRGTEAFF.

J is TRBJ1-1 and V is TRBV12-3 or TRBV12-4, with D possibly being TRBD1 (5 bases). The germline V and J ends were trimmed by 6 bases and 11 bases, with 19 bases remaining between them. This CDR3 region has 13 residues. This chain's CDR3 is CASSAGKVARAFF. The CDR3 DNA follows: TGTGCCAGCAGCGCAGGGAAAGTTGCGCGGGCTTTCTTT.

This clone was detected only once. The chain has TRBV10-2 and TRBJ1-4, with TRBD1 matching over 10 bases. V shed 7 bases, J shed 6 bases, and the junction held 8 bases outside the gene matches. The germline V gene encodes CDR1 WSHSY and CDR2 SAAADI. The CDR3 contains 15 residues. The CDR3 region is CASNSPGTGDEKLFF. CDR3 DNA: TGCGCCAGCAATTCTCCCGGGACAGGGGATGAAAAACTGTTTTTT.

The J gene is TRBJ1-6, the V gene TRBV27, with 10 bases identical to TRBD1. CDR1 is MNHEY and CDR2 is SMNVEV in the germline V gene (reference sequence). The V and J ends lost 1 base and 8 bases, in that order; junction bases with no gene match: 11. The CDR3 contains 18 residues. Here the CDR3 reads CASSLFAVTGGTYSPLHF. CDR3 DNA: TGTGCCAGCAGTTTATTCGCCGTGACAGGGGGCACTTATTCACCCCTCCACTTT.

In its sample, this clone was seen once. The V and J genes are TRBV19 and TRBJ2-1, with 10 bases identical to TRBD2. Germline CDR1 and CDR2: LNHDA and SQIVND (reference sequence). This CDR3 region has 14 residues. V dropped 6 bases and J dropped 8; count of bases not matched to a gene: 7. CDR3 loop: CASSPGTSVYEQFF. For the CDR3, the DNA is TGTGCCAGTAGCCCTGGGACTAGCGTATATGAGCAGTTCTTC.

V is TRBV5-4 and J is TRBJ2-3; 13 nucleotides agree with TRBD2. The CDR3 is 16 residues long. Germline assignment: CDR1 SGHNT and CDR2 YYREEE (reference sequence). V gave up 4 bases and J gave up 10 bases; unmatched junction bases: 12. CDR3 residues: CASSPNGLAGVGPQYF. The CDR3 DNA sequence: TGTGCCAGCAGCCCGAACGGACTAGCGGGGGTCGGCCCGCAGTATTTT.

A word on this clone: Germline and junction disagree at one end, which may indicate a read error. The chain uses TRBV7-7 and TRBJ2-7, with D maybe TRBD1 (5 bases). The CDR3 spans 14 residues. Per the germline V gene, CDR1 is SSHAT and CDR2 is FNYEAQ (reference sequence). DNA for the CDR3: TGTGCTAGCAGCTTAAATCCCCAGGGTCTCGAGCAGTACTTC. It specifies CASSLNPQGLEQYF.

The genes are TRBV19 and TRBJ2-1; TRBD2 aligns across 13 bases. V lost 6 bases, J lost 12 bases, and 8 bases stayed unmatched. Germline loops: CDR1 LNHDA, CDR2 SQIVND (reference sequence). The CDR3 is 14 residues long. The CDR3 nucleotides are TGTGCCAGTAGCCCGACTAGCGGGAGGACGGTGCAGTTCTTC. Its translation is CASSPTSGRTVQFF.

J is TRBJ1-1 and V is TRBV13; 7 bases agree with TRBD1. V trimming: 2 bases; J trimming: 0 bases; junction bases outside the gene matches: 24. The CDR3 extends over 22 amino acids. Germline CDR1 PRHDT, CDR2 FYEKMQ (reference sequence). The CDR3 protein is CASSLKYEGLGQSFSMNTEAFF. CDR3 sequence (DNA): TGTGCCAGCAGCTTAAAATATGAAGGACTGGGACAGAGCTTCTCGATGAACACTGAAGCTTTCTTT.

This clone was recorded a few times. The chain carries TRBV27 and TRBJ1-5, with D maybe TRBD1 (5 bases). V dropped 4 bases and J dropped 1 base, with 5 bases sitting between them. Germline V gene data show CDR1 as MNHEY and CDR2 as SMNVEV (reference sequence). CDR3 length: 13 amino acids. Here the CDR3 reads CASSWGSNQPQHF. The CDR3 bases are TGTGCCAGCAGTTGGGGCAGCAATCAGCCCCAGCATTTT.